One and the same sample provided the 21 T cell receptor beta chains below, sequenced in a study of T cells in women clearing cervical HPV infection. Clones were sequenced by immunoSEQ multiplex PCR, and TCRdb holds only the in-frame ones, with some missing. This repertoire includes roughly 20,000 clones. The specimen sequenced was blood buffy coat. All receptors come from a woman aged 18 to 69 with a cervical HPV16 infection that either progressed to CIN3+ or cleared (not recorded which).

A word on this clone: The read stops 3 residues short of the end of the CDR3; the missing end is completed from the germline J gene. The V call is TRBV5-8, the J call TRBJ2-1, with unresolved D. Germline CDR1 reads SGHTS; CDR2 reads YDEGEE. The CDR3 totals 12 residues. V lost 1 base and J lost 6, with 5 bases in between. Partial CDR3 DNA: TGTGCCAGCAGCTTGCCGGGCAATGAG. Residues: CASSLPGNE. The whole CDR3 protein is CASSLPGNEQFF.

A remark on this clone: Sequencing ends 3 residues short of the CDR3 end; the germline J gene provides the rest. This chain connects TRBV20-1 to TRBJ1-4; 7 bases are a match to TRBD1. The CDR3 length is 13 residues. V was clipped by 0 bases and J by 8 bases; unmatched bases: 3. Per germline, CDR1 DFQATT and CDR2 SNEGSKA (reference sequence). The CDR3 reads CSARDNRGEKLFF. The CDR3 DNA, read in part, is TGCAGTGCTAGAGATAACAGGGGCGAAAAA.

A note on this clone: The read stops 3 residues short of the end of the CDR3; the missing end is completed from the germline J gene. The V and J genes are TRBV7-2 and TRBJ2-3; a possible D gene is TRBD2 (6 bases). Germline V gene lookup returns CDR1 SGHTA and CDR2 FQGNSA. The CDR3 covers 12 residues. The part of the CDR3 DNA that was read is TGTGCCAGCAGCGCGTCGGGGGAGACG. Amino acids: CASSASGET. The CDR3 as a whole reads CASSASGETQYF.

To note about this clone: The read falls 3 residues short of the CDR3 end, and the missing part is taken from the germline J gene. This rearrangement joins TRBV4-1 to TRBJ2-7, with 7 bases matching TRBD1. The J segment lost 3 bases and the V segment lost 0 bases, leaving 5 bases of the junction unmatched. The CDR3 has 15 amino acids. CDR1 is MGHRA, CDR2 YSYEKL, per germline. The sequenced CDR3 bases are TGCGCCAGCAGCCAAGATCCGGCAGGGGGCTACGAG. Translating gives CASSQDPAGGYE. The CDR3 as a whole reads CASSQDPAGGYEQYF.

Comments on this clone: From the germline J gene comes the end of the CDR3, since the read stops 3 residues before it. The chain employs TRBV6-2 or TRBV6-3 and TRBJ1-2; a weak D match, TRBD1 (5 bases). The CDR3 is 12 amino acids. Between the trimmed V and J ends, which lost 8 bases and 3 bases, there was a span of 10 bases. Germline-derived CDR1 and CDR2 are MNHEY and SVGEGT. Incomplete CDR3 DNA: TGTGCCAGCGCGGACACAGACTATGGC. This gives the protein CASADTDYG. The whole CDR3 protein is CASADTDYGYTF.

On this clone itself: With the read ending 3 residues before the CDR3 end, the germline J gene is used to fill in that end. The genes are TRBV7-2 and TRBJ1-2; weak D call: TRBD1 (6 bases). The germline gives CDR1 SGHTA, CDR2 FQGNSA. The CDR3 covers 14 residues. The covered CDR3 bases are TGTGCCAGCAGCCTAAGGGGGGGCACAGATACC. This gives the protein CASSLRGGTDT. The entire CDR3 protein reads CASSLRGGTDTYTF.

On this clone: With the read ending 3 residues before the CDR3 end, the germline J gene is used to fill in that end. The V and J genes are TRBV7-6 and TRBJ2-3, with D possibly matching TRBD1 (5 bases). This CDR3 is built from 15 residues. Germline assignment: CDR1 SGHVS and CDR2 FNYEAQ. V was pared by 1 base and J by 2 bases, with 10 bases between. The CDR3 bases that were read are TGTGCCAGCAGCTTAGTCGACAGTTTCACAGATACG. Amino acids: CASSLVDSFTDT. The whole CDR3 region reads CASSLVDSFTDTQYF.

With regard to this clone: The read is 3 residues too short to cover the CDR3 end, so that end is filled in from the germline J gene. The chain combines TRBV5-4 with TRBJ2-3; D may be TRBD2 (6 bases). V was clipped by 2 bases and J by 2 bases, with 15 bases between them. Looked up from germline, CDR1 is SGHNT and CDR2 is YYREEE (reference sequence). The CDR3 length is 16 residues. CDR3 amino acids: CASSLTGAGITDTQYF. Incomplete CDR3 DNA: TGTGCCAGCAGCTTAACCGGCGCGGGAATCACAGATACG.

Details on this clone: The CDR3 is cut off 3 residues early in the read; its end comes from the germline J gene. The chain joins TRBV19 to TRBJ1-4; D might be TRBD1 (5 bases). CDR3 length: 14 amino acids. Germline lookup yields CDR1 LNHDA and CDR2 SQIVND (reference sequence). The covered CDR3 bases are TGTGCCAGTAGTATGTTCTCTGGGGCCAACGTA. Translation gives CASSMFSGANV. The whole CDR3 is CASSMFSGANVLFF.

In the case of this clone: The read halts 3 residues ahead of the CDR3 end, with the missing end drawn from the germline J gene. This chain joins TRBV30 and TRBJ1-4, with 8 bases lining up with TRBD1. V lost 3 bases to trimming and J lost 0 bases; unmatched junction nucleotides: 9. From germline, CDR1 is GTSNPN and CDR2 SVGIG (reference sequence). The CDR3 has 17 amino acids. The part of the CDR3 DNA that was read is TGTGCCTGGAGATCGGACAGGGCTCAGGCAACTAATGAAAAA. The encoded protein is CAWRSDRAQATNEK. The full CDR3 is CAWRSDRAQATNEKLFF.

With respect to this clone: The read halts 3 residues ahead of the CDR3 end, with the missing end drawn from the germline J gene. This sequence joins TRBV20-1 and TRBJ2-5, with 10 positions matching TRBD2. The CDR3 runs to 16 residues. The J segment lost 5 bases and the V segment lost 0 bases, leaving 9 bases of the junction unmatched. The germline V gene has CDR1 DFQATT and CDR2 SNEGSKA (reference sequence). Partial CDR3 DNA: TGCAGTGCTAGAGATCCCCAGCGGGGGGGCCGGGAGACC. It translates to CSARDPQRGGRET. The entire CDR3 sequence reads CSARDPQRGGRETQYF.

Notes on this clone: The read halts 3 residues ahead of the CDR3 end, with the missing end drawn from the germline J gene. The J gene is TRBJ2-4, the V gene TRBV7-9; 9 bases agree with TRBD1. Germline loops: CDR1 SEHNR, CDR2 FQNEAQ (reference sequence). The length of the CDR3 is 14 residues. CDR3 loop: CASSHGQGNYGQYF. CDR3 DNA, as far as it was read: TGTGCCAGCAGCCACGGACAGGGGAACTATGGT.

Regarding this clone: Read sequence stops 3 residues before the CDR3 end, and the germline J gene provides the missing end. V usage is TRBV19 and J usage is TRBJ2-4; 8 bases align to TRBD1. Germline V gives CDR1 LNHDA, CDR2 SQIVND (reference sequence). The length of the CDR3 is 15 residues. The DNA read from the CDR3 is TGTGCCAGTAGTACGGGGACAGGTCAGACCTATGGT. Amino acid sequence: CASSTGTGQTYG. The CDR3 as a whole reads CASSTGTGQTYGQYF.

Notes on this clone: A junction boundary mismatches the germline segment, possibly from a read error. The read comes to an end 3 residues before the CDR3 does, leaving the germline J gene to fill in the end. J is TRBJ2-5 and V is TRBV4-2; 7 bases agree with TRBD2. The CDR3 totals 15 residues. Germline CDR1 is LGHNA and CDR2 is YNFKEQ. CDR3 DNA (partial): TGCGCCAGCAGCCAAGTGGTGGGGGGGGAGGAGACC. Translation gives CASSQVVGGEET. The entire CDR3 sequence reads CASSQVVGGEETQYF.

Turning to this clone: A read error may account for a junction end that differs from germline. The CDR3 extends 3 residues past the end of the read, so its final part is completed from the germline J gene. Other DNA sequences in this sample translate to the same CDR3. The chain links TRBV2 to TRBJ1-3; no firm D call. The CDR3 covers 12 residues. CDR1 and CDR2 (germline): SNHLY, FYNNEI. The CDR3 here is CASSDSGNTIYF. The sequenced part of the CDR3 DNA is TGTGCCAGCAGCGACTCTGGAAACACG. The full variable domain, rest sourced from reference TRBV2 and TRBJ1-3, is EPEVTQTPSHQVTQMGQEVILRCVPISNHLYFYWYRQILGQKVEFLVSFYNNEISEKSEIFDDQFSVERPDGSNFTLKIRSTKLEDSAMYFCASSDSGNTIYFGEGSWLTVV.

Comment on this clone: The sequence runs out 3 residues before the end of the CDR3; the remainder is reconstructed from the germline J gene. The chain has TRBV18 and TRBJ2-7, with a possible D match to TRBD1 (5 bases). Germline V gives CDR1 KGHSH, CDR2 LQKENI. V shed 3 bases and J shed 2 bases, with 14 bases lying between them. This CDR3 contains 15 residues. The covered CDR3 bases are TGTGCCAGCTCACCCGACAGTTCACCGGCCTACGAG. Translating it yields CASSPDSSPAYE. The full CDR3 reads CASSPDSSPAYEQYF.

On this clone itself: Germline and junction disagree at one end, which may indicate a read error. Read data end 3 residues before the CDR3 end; the end is taken from the germline J gene. The chain carries TRBV5-6 and TRBJ2-5, with TRBD1 identical over 7 bases. This CDR3 spans 14 amino acids. The V gene's germline CDR1 is SGHDT and CDR2 YYEEEE. The CDR3 bases that were read are TGTGCCAGCAACTTGGACAGGCCGCAAGAGACC. Amino acid sequence: CASNLDRPQET. In full, the CDR3 reads CASNLDRPQETQYF.

About this clone itself: The read ends 3 residues shy of where the CDR3 ends; the end is completed using the germline J gene. The chain has TRBV7-2 and TRBJ1-2; the match to TRBD1 covers 8 bases. Looked up from germline, CDR1 is SGHTA and CDR2 is FQGNSA. CDR3 length: 14 residues. The chain's CDR3 is CASSPGQDHYDYTF. The covered CDR3 bases are TGTGCCAGCAGCCCGGGACAGGACCACTACGAC.

As to this clone: With the read ending 3 residues before the CDR3 end, the germline J gene is used to fill in that end. The chain couples TRBV7-2 to TRBJ1-4, with 8 bases aligning to TRBD1. Germline V gene data show CDR1 as SGHTA and CDR2 as FQGNSA. The CDR3 consists of 15 residues. With V trimmed by 5 bases and J by 3 bases, 5 bases remained unmatched. CDR3 residues: CASSRDRGANEKLFF. The DNA read from the CDR3 is TGTGCCAGCAGCCGAGACAGGGGAGCTAATGAAAAA.

As concerns this clone: The read finishes 3 residues shy of the CDR3 end, and the germline J gene is used to complete it. This chain connects TRBV20-1 to TRBJ2-1; D perhaps matches TRBD1 (6 bases). Trimming stripped 5 bases from V and 8 bases from J, with 19 bases between. From germline, CDR1 is DFQATT and CDR2 SNEGSKA (reference sequence). The CDR3 runs 14 residues. Partial CDR3 DNA: TGCAGTGCTGAAGGTGAACAGGGTTTCGATGAG. Amino acid sequence: CSAEGEQGFDE. The entire CDR3 protein reads CSAEGEQGFDEQFF.

Notes on this clone: The read halts 3 residues ahead of the CDR3 end, with the missing end drawn from the germline J gene. The rearrangement uses TRBV2 and TRBJ2-6; possibly TRBD1 or TRBD2 for D (5 bases each). This CDR3 comprises 17 residues. The V gene's germline CDR1 is SNHLY and CDR2 FYNNEI. CDR3 DNA (partial): TGTGCCAGCAGCCAACAGGTCTACGGAGGTAGAGAACAGGTC. Protein sequence: CASSQQVYGGREQV. The full CDR3 is CASSQQVYGGREQVLTF.